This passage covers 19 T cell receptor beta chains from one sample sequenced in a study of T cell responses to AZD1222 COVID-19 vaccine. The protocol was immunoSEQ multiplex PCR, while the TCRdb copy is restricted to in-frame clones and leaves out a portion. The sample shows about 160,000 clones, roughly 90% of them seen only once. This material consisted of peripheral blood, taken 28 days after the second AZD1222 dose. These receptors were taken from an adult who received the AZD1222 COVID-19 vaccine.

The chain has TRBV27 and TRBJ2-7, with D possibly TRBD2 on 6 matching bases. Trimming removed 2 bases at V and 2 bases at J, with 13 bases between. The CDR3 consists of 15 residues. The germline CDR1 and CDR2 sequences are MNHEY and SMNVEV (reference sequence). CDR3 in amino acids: CASSLPTGRPYEQYF. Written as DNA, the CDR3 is TGTGCCAGCAGTTTACCTACCGGGAGACCCTACGAGCAGTACTTC.

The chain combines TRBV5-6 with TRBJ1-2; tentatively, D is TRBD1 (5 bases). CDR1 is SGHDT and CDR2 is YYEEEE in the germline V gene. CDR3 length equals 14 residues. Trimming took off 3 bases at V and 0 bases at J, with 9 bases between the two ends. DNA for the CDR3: TGTGCCAGCAGCTGGAGGGGAGCTAACTATGGCTACACCTTC. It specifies CASSWRGANYGYTF.

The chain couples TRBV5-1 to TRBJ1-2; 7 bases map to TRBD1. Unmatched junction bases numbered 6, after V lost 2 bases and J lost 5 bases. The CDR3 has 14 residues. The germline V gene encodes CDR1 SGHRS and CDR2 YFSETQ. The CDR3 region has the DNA TGCGCCAGCAGCTTAGGGACAGCGTTTTATGGCTACACCTTC. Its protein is CASSLGTAFYGYTF.

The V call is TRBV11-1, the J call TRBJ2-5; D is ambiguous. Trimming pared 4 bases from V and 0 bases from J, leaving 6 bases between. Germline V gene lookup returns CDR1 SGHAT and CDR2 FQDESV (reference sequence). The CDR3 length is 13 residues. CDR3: CASSSSYQETQYF. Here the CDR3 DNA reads TGTGCCAGCAGCTCGTCGTACCAAGAGACCCAGTACTTC.

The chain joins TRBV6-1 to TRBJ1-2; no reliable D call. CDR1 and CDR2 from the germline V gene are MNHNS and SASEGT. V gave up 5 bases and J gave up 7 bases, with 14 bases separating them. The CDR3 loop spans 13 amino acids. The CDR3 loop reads CASSTTALAGYTF. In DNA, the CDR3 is TGTGCCAGCAGTACGACCGCCCTGGCTGGCTACACCTTC.

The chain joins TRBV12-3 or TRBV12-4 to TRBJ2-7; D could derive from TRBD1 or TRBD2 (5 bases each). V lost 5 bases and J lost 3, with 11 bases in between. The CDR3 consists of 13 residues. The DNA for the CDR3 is TGTGCCAGCAGTACTGGGGGTTTCTACGAGCAGTACTTC. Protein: CASSTGGFYEQYF.

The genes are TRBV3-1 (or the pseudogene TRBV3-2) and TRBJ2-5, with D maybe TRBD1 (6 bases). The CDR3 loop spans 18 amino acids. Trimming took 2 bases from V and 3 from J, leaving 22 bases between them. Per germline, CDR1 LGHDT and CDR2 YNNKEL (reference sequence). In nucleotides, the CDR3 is TGTGCCAGCAGCCAAAGCGACAGGCCCCTTATAATGAAAGAGACCCAGTACTTC. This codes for CASSQSDRPLIMKETQYF.

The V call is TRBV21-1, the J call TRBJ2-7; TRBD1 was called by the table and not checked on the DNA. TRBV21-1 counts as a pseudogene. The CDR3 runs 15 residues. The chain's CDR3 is CASSKDRDRPGEQYF. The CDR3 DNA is TGTGCCAGCAGCAAAGACCGGGACAGGCCCGGGGAGCAGTACTTC.

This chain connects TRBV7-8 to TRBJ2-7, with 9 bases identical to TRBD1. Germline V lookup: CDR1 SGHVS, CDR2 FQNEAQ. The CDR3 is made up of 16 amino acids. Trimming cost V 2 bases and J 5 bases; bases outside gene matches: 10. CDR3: CASSLSRDRVRDEQYF. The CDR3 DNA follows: TGTGCCAGCAGCTTAAGTCGGGACAGGGTACGCGACGAGCAGTACTTC.

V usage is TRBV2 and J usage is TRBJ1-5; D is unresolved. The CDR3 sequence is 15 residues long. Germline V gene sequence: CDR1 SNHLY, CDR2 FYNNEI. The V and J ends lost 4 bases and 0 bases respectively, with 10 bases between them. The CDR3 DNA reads TGTGCCAGCAGTGTGTCAGGCTATAGCAATCAGCCCCAGCATTTT. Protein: CASSVSGYSNQPQHF.

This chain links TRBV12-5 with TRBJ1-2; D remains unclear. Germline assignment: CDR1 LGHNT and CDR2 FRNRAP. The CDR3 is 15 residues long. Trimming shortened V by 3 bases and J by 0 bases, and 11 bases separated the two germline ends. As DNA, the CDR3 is TGTGCTAGTGGTTTAGCGAGGGAAGCTAACTATGGCTACACCTTC. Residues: CASGLAREANYGYTF. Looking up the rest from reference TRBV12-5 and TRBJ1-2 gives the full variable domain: DARVTQTPRHKVTEMGQEVTMRCQPILGHNTVFWYRQTMMQGLELLAYFRNRAPLDDSGMPKDRFSAEMPDATLATLKIQPSEPRDSAVYFCASGLAREANYGYTFGSGTRLTVV.

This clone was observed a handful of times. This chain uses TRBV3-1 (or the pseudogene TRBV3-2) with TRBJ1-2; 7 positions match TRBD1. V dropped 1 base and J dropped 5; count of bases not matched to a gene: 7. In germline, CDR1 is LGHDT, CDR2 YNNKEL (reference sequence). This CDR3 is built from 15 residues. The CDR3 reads CASSQGPGGNYGYTF. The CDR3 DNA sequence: TGTGCCAGCAGCCAAGGGCCAGGGGGGAATTATGGCTACACCTTC.

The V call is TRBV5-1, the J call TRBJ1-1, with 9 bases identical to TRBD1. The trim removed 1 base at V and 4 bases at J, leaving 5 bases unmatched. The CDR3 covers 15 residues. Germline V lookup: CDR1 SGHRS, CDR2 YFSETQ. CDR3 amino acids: CASSLTGGEGTEAFF. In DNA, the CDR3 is TGCGCCAGCAGCTTGACAGGGGGCGAAGGCACTGAAGCTTTCTTT.

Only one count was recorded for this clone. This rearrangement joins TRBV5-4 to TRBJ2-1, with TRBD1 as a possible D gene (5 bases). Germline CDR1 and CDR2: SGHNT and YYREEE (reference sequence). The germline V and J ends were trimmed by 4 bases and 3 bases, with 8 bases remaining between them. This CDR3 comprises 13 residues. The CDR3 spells CASSKGHYNEQFF. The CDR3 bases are TGTGCCAGCAGCAAGGGGCACTACAATGAGCAGTTCTTC.

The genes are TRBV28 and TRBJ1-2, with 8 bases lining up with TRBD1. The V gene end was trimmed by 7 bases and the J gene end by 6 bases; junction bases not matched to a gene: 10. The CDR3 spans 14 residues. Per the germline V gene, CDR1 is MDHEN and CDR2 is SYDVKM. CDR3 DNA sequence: TGTGCCAGCAAGCCCCCGGGACAGGCCCATGGCTACACCTTC. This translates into CASKPPGQAHGYTF.

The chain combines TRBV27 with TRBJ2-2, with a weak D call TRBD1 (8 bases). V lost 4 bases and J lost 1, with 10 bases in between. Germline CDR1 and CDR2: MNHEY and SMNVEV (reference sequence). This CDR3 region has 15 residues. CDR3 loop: CASSYRGGNTGELFF. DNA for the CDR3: TGTGCCAGCAGTTACAGGGGGGGGAACACCGGGGAGCTGTTTTTT.

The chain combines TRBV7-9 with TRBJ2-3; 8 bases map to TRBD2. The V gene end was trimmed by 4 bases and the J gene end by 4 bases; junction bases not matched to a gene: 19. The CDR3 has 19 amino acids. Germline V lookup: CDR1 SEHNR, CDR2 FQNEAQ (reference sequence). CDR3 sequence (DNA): TGTGCCAGCAGCTCCCCCCGGACTAGCTGGGAAGGGGTTGCAGATACGCAGTATTTT. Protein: CASSSPRTSWEGVADTQYF.

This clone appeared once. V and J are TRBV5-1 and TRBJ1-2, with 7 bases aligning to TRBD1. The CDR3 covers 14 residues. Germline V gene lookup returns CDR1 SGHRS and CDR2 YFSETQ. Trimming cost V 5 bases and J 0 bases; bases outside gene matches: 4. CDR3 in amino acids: CASRQGPTNYGYTF. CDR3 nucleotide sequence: TGCGCCAGCAGACAGGGGCCGACTAACTATGGCTACACCTTC.

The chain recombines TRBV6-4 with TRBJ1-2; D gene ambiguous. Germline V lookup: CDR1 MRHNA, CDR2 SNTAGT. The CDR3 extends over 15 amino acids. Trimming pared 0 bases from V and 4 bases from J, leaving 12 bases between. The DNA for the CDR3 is TGTGCCAGCAGTGACTCAGAGGGTTTGGGCTATGGCTACACCTTC. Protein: CASSDSEGLGYGYTF.